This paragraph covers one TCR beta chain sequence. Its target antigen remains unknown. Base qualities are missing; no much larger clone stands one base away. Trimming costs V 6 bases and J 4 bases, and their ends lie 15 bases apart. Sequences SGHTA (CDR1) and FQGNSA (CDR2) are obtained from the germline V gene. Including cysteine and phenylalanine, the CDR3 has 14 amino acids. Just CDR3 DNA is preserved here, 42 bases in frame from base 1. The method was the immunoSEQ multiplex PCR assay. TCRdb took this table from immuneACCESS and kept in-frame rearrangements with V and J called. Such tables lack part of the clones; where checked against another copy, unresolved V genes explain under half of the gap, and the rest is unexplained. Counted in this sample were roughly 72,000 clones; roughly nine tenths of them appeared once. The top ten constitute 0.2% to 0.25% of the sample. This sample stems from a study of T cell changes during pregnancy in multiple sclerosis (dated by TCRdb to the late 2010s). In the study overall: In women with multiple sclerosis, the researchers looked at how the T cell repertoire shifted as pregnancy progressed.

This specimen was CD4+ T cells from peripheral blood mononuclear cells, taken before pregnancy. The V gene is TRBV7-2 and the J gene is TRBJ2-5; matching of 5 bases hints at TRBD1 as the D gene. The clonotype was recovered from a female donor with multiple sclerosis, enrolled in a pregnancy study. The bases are TGTGCCAGCAGTCGTAGGGGAAGAGGAGAGACCCAGTACTTC. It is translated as CASSRRGRGETQYF.